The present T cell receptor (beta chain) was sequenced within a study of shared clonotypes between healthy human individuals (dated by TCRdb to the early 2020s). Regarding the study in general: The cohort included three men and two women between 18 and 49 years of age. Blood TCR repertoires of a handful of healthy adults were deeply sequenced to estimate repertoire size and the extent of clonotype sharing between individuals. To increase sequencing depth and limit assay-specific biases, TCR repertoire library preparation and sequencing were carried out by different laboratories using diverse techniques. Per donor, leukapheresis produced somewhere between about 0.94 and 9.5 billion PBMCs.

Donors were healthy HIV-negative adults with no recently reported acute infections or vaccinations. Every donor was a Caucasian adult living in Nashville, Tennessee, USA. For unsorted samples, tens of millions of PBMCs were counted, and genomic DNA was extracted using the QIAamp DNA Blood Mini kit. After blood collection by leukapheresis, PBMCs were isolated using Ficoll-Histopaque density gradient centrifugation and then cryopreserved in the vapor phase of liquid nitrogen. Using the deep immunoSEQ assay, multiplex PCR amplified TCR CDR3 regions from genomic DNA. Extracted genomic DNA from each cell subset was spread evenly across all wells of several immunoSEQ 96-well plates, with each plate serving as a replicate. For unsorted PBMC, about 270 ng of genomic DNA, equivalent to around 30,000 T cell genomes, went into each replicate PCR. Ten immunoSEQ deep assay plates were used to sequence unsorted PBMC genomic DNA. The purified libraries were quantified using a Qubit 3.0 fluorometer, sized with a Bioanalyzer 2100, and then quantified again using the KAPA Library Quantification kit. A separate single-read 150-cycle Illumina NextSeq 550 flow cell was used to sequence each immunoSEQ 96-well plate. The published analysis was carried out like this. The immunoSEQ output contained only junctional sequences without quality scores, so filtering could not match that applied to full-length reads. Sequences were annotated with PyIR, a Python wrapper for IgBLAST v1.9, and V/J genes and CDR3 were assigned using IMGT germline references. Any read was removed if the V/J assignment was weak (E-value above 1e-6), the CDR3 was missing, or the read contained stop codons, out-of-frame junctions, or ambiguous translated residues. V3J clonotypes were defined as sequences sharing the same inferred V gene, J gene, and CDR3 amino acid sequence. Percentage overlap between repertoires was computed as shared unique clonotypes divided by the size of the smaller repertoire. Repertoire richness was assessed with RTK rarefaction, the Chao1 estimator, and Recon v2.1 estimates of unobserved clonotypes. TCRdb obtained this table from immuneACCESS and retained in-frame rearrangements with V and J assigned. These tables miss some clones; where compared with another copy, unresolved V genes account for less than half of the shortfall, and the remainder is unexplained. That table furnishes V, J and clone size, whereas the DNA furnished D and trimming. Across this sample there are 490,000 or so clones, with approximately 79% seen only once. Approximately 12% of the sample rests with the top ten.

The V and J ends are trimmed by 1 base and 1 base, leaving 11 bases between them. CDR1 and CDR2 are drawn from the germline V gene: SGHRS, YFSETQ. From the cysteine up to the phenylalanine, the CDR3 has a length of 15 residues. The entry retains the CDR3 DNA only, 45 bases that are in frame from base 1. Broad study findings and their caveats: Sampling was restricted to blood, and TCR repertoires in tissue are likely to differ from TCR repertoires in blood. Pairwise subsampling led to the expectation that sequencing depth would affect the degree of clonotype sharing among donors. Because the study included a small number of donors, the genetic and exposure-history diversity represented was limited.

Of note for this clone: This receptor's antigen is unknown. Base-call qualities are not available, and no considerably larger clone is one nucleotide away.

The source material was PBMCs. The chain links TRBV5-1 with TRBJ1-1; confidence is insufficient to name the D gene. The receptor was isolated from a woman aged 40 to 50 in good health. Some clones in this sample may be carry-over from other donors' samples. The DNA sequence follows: TGCGCCAGCAGCTTGCTTGGCTTGGAGAACACTGAAGCTTTCTTT. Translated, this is CASSLLGLENTEAFF.